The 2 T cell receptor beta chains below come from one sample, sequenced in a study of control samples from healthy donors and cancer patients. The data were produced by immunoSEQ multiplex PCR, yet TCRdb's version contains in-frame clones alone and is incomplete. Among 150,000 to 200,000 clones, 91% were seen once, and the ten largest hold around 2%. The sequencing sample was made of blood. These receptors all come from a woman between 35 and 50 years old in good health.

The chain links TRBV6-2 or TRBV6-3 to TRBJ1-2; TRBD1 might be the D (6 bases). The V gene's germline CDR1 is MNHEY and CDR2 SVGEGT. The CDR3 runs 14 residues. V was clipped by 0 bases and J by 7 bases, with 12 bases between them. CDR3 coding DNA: TGTGCCAGCAGTTACTCCACAGGGTGGGGTGGCTACACCTTC. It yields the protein CASSYSTGWGGYTF.

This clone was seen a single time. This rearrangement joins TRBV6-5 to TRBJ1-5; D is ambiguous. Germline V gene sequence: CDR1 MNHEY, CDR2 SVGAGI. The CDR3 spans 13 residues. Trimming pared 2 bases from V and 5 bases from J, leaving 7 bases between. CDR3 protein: CASSYRLDQPQHF. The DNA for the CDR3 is TGTGCCAGCAGTTACAGGTTAGATCAGCCCCAGCATTTT.